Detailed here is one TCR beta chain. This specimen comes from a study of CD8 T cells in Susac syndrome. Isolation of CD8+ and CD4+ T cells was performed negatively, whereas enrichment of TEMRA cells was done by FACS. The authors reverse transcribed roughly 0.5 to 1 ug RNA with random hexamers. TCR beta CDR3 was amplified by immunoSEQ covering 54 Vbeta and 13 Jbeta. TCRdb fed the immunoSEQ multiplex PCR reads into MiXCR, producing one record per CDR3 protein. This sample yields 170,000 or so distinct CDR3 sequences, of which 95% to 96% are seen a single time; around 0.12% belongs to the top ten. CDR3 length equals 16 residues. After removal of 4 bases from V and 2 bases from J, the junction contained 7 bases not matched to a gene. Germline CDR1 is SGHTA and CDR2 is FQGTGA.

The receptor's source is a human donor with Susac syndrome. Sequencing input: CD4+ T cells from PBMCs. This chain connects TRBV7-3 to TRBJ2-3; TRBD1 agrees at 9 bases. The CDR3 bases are TGTGCCAGCAGCTCCCCCGGGACAGGGAACACAGATACGCAGTATTTT. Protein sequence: CASSSPGTGNTDTQYF.